This T cell receptor (beta chain) was identified in a study of cytomegalovirus exposure and HLA in healthy donors. The PCR made use of 60 Vbeta and 13 Jbeta primers. Repertoires were generated with immunoSEQ multiplex PCR, while TCRdb's copy carries only in-frame clones and drops some. This table holds approximately 75,000 clones, 84% found once. Sequences were obtained from PBMCs. This receptor was taken from a man in his 70s in good health and CMV-seropositive.

The CDR3 here is CAWSLTGNNQPQHF. The CDR3 DNA reads as TGTGCCTGGAGCCTAACAGGTAACAATCAGCCCCAGCATTTT. The V call is TRBV30, the J call TRBJ1-5, with D possibly matching TRBD1 (5 bases). The CDR3 runs 14 residues. Germline-derived CDR1 and CDR2 are GTSNPN and SVGIG (reference sequence). The V end lost 3 bases, the J end lost 3 bases, and 12 bases lay between the germline ends.